These 20 T cell receptor beta chains originate from one sample sequenced in a study of T cell responses to AZD1222 COVID-19 vaccine. Generated by immunoSEQ multiplex PCR, the TCRdb table keeps only in-frame clones and is missing some. The table lists about 120,000 clones, almost 95% of them singletons. The sequenced sample was peripheral blood, obtained 28 days after the second AZD1222 dose. The receptors shown here come from an adult who received the AZD1222 COVID-19 vaccine.

The chain couples TRBV30 to TRBJ1-1; D gene unclear. The germline CDR1 and CDR2 sequences are GTSNPN and SVGIG (reference sequence). V was clipped by 0 bases and J by 8 bases, with 7 bases between them. The CDR3 is made up of 11 amino acids. CDR3 nucleotides: TGTGCCTGGAGTGTAAAGGCAGAAGCTTTCTTT. Protein sequence: CAWSVKAEAFF.

This chain joins TRBV11-2 and TRBJ1-2; 9 bases fit TRBD1. There are 15 residues in the CDR3. V lost 2 bases to trimming and J lost 6 bases; unmatched junction nucleotides: 7. Germline CDR1 reads SGHAT; CDR2 reads FQNNGV. The CDR3 sequence: CASSLLGDRVNGYTF. The CDR3 DNA sequence: TGTGCCAGCAGCTTATTAGGGGACAGGGTCAATGGCTACACCTTC.

The rearrangement joins TRBV18 to TRBJ1-1; no clear D. Germline CDR1 reads KGHSH; CDR2 reads LQKENI. This CDR3 is built from 12 residues. V dropped 6 bases and J dropped 1 base, with 6 bases sitting between them. This chain's CDR3 is CASSPSNTEAFF. In DNA, the CDR3 is TGTGCCAGCTCTCCCTCGAACACTGAAGCTTTCTTT.

This sequence joins TRBV28 and TRBJ2-7; 11 bases are a match to TRBD1. The CDR3 loop spans 15 amino acids. Germline loops: CDR1 MDHEN, CDR2 SYDVKM. Trimming removed 7 bases from V and 4 bases from J; junction bases left unmatched: 9. This CDR3 reads CASTTGTGGIYEQYF. CDR3 bases: TGTGCCAGCACAACCGGGACAGGGGGGATTTACGAGCAGTACTTC.

This chain links TRBV3-1 (or the pseudogene TRBV3-2) with TRBJ1-3; the D is unclear. CDR1 LGHDT and CDR2 YNNKEL come from the germline V gene (reference sequence). Trimming cost V 1 base and J 0 bases, with 4 bases left between them. CDR3 length: 14 residues. DNA of the CDR3: TGTGCCAGCAGCCAAGGGCACTCTGGAAACACCATATATTTT. It yields the protein CASSQGHSGNTIYF.

V gene TRBV10-2 combines with J gene TRBJ1-4; D is undetermined. Germline V lookup: CDR1 WSHSY, CDR2 SAAADI. The CDR3 sequence is 12 residues long. V was clipped by 4 bases and J by 8 bases, with 8 bases between them. CDR3 region: CASSGRHEKLFF. In nucleotides, the CDR3 is TGCGCCAGCAGTGGTAGACACGAAAAACTGTTTTTT.

The rearrangement links TRBV24-1 to TRBJ2-1, with 10 bases fitting TRBD2. Germline trimming cut 1 base from V and 8 bases from J; bases unmatched to any gene: 7. Germline CDR1 is KGHDR and CDR2 is SFDVKD. The CDR3 loop spans 16 amino acids. In DNA, the CDR3 is TGTGCCACCAGTGATTTAGGCAGTAGCGGGAGGCATGAGCAGTTCTTC. It is translated as CATSDLGSSGRHEQFF.

The J gene is TRBJ2-3, the V gene TRBV24-1; 9 bases are shared with TRBD2. The junction had 5 bases not matched to a gene; V was cut back by 5 bases and J by 3 bases. CDR3 size: 15 residues. Germline V gene sequence: CDR1 KGHDR, CDR2 SFDVKD. This CDR3 reads CATSGRSGRTDTQYF. CDR3 in DNA: TGTGCCACCAGTGGTCGCAGCGGGAGGACAGATACGCAGTATTTT.

As for this clone: The same CDR3 also results from other DNA sequences found in this sample. This rearrangement joins TRBV28 to TRBJ1-5; D is ambiguous. V shed 2 bases and J shed 7 bases, with 3 bases lying between them. Germline lookup yields CDR1 MDHEN and CDR2 SYDVKM. The CDR3 is 11 residues long. Written as DNA, the CDR3 is TGTGCCAGCAGTTTAAACCAGCCCCAGCATTTT. Translation: CASSLNQPQHF.

The chain employs TRBV5-5 and TRBJ1-1, with D unclear. This CDR3 contains 14 residues. Trimming cost V 2 bases and J 1 base, with 9 bases left between them. Germline V lookup: CDR1 SGHKS, CDR2 YYEKEE (reference sequence). The CDR3 region has the DNA TGTGCCAGCAGCTTCTTGATCAAGAACACTGAAGCTTTCTTT. This translates into CASSFLIKNTEAFF.

This clone has just a few counts. The rearrangement uses TRBV2 and TRBJ1-1; TRBD1 matches 7 bases. Trimming at V came to 9 bases and at J to 2 bases, leaving 6 bases not matched to a gene. CDR1 and CDR2 (germline): SNHLY, FYNNEI. The CDR3 has 13 residues. The CDR3 here is CARRGTENTEAFF. The DNA for the CDR3 is TGTGCCAGGAGAGGGACAGAAAACACTGAAGCTTTCTTT. Full variable domain (outside the CDR3, taken from reference TRBV2 and TRBJ1-1): EPEVTQTPSHQVTQMGQEVILRCVPISNHLYFYWYRQILGQKVEFLVSFYNNEISEKSEIFDDQFSVERPDGSNFTLKIRSTKLEDSAMYFCARRGTENTEAFFGQGTRLTVV.

V gene TRBV7-8 combines with J gene TRBJ1-1; 9 nucleotides agree with TRBD1. CDR3 length: 14 residues. The ends lost 5 bases at V and 1 base at J; junction bases unmatched: 2. CDR1 is SGHVS and CDR2 is FQNEAQ in the germline V gene. The CDR3, as DNA: TGTGCCAGCAGCCTGGGACAGGGGAACACTGAAGCTTTCTTT. It encodes CASSLGQGNTEAFF.

The J gene is TRBJ1-3, the V gene TRBV28; D call uncertain. The CDR3 loop spans 15 amino acids. Between the trimmed V and J ends, which lost 3 bases and 2 bases, there was a span of 11 bases. Germline lookup yields CDR1 MDHEN and CDR2 SYDVKM. CDR3 DNA: TGTGCCAGCAGTTTGCCTGGGCACGCTGGAAACACCATATATTTT. Amino acids: CASSLPGHAGNTIYF.

This sequence joins TRBV6-5 and TRBJ2-7, with D possibly matching TRBD2 (6 bases). Trimming took 5 bases from V and 6 from J, leaving 17 bases between them. The CDR3 is made up of 14 amino acids. The germline gives CDR1 MNHEY, CDR2 SVGAGI. CDR3 bases: TGTGCCAGCAGTCCGGGACTCTTGGGGTCCGAGCAGTACTTC. Encoded protein: CASSPGLLGSEQYF.

The rearrangement uses TRBV27 and TRBJ1-1; no reliable D call. The V end lost 6 bases, the J end lost 6 bases, and 14 bases lay between the germline ends. In germline, CDR1 is MNHEY, CDR2 SMNVEV (reference sequence). The CDR3 has 13 amino acids. CDR3 DNA sequence: TGTGCCAGCAGCACGGGCCCTAGTGCTGAAGCTTTCTTT. It translates to CASSTGPSAEAFF.

This clone was counted once. The chain joins TRBV7-3 to TRBJ2-7; unclear D gene. This CDR3 spans 13 amino acids. The V gene's germline CDR1 is SGHTA and CDR2 FQGTGA. Trimming took 7 bases from V and 0 from J, leaving 10 bases between them. CDR3 coding DNA: TGTGCCAGCACCGATTACAACTCCTACGAGCAGTACTTC. Translating gives CASTDYNSYEQYF.

The genes are TRBV19 and TRBJ1-5; 10 nucleotides agree with TRBD1. CDR3 length equals 18 residues. In germline, CDR1 is LNHDA, CDR2 SQIVND (reference sequence). V gave up 0 bases and J gave up 5 bases; unmatched junction bases: 10. This chain's CDR3 is CASSIDGAGQGSHQPQHF. CDR3 nucleotides: TGTGCCAGTAGTATAGATGGGGCGGGACAGGGGAGCCATCAGCCCCAGCATTTT.

The genes are TRBV19 and TRBJ1-2; no clear D gene. V gave up 3 bases and J gave up 8 bases, with 13 bases separating them. Germline assignment: CDR1 LNHDA and CDR2 SQIVND (reference sequence). This CDR3 has 13 residues. CDR3 nucleotide sequence: TGTGCCAGTAGTATGTTCCCGCCCTGGGGCTACACCTTC. Translating it yields CASSMFPPWGYTF.

About this clone itself: Other DNA sequences in the same sample also yield this CDR3. The V and J genes are TRBV28 and TRBJ1-6, with 8 bases identical to TRBD1. This CDR3 has 14 residues. Germline V lookup: CDR1 MDHEN, CDR2 SYDVKM. Trimming at V came to 5 bases and at J to 9 bases, leaving 6 bases not matched to a gene. As DNA, the CDR3 is TGTGCCAGCAGTGGGACAGGAGTTGGTTCACCCCTCCACTTT. Translation: CASSGTGVGSPLHF.

The chain uses TRBV6-5 and TRBJ1-6, with D unresolved. This CDR3 comprises 14 residues. Germline lookup yields CDR1 MNHEY and CDR2 SVGAGI. Trimming took off 6 bases at V and 0 bases at J, with 6 bases between the two ends. The CDR3: CASRKSSYNSPLHF. The CDR3 coding sequence is TGTGCCAGCAGGAAGAGCTCCTATAATTCACCCCTCCACTTT.